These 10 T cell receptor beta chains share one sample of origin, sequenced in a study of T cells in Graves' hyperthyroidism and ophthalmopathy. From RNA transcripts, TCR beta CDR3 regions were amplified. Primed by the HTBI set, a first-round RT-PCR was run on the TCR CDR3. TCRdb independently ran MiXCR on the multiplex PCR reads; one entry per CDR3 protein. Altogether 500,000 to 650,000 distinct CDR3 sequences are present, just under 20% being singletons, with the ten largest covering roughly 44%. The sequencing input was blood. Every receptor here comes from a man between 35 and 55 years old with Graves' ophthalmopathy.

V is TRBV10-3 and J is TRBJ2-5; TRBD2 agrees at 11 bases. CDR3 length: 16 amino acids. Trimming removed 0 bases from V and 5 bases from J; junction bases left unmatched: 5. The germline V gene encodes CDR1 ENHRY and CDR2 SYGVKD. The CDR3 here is CAISESLAGVDETQYF. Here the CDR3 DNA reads TGTGCCATCAGTGAGTCACTAGCGGGAGTTGACGAGACCCAGTACTTC.

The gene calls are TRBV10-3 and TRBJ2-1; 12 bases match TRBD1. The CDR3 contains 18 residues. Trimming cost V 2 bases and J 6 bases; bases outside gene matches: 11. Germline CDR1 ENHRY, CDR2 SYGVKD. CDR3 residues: CAISERPTGTGGSNEQFF. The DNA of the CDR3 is TGTGCCATCAGTGAGCGCCCAACCGGGACAGGGGGCTCCAATGAGCAGTTCTTC.

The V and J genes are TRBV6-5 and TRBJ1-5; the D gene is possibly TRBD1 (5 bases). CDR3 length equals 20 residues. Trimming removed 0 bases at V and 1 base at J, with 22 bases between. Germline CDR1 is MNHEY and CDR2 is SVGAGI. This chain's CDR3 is CASSYSSRAGNSRSNQPQHF. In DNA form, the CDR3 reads TGTGCCAGCAGTTACTCCAGCAGGGCAGGGAATTCGAGGAGCAATCAGCCCCAGCATTTT.

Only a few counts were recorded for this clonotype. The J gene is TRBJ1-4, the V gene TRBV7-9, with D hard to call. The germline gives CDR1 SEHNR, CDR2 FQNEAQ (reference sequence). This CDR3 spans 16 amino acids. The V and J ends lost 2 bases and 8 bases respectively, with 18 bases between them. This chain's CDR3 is CASSLKGRHRGEKLFF. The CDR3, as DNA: TGTGCCAGCAGCTTAAAGGGAAGACACCGAGGGGAAAAACTGTTTTTT.

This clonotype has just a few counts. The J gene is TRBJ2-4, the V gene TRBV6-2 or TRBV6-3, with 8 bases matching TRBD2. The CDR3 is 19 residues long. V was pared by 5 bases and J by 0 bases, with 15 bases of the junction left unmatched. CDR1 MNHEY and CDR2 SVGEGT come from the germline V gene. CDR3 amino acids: CASSPRTSGFSLAKNIQYF. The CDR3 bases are TGTGCCAGCAGTCCTAGAACTAGCGGATTCTCTCTAGCCAAAAACATTCAGTACTTC.

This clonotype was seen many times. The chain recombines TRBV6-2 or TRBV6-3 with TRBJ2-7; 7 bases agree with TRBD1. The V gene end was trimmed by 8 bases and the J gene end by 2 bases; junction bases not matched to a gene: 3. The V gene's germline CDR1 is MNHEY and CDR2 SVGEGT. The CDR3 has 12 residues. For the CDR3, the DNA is TGTGCCAGCGGAACAGGGGCCTACGAGCAGTACTTC. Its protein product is CASGTGAYEQYF.

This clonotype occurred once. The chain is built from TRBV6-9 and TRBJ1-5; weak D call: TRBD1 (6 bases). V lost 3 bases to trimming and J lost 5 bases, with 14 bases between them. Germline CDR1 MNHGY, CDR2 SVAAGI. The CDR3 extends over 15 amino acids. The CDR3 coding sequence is TGTGCCAGCAGTTACCCCGGGACACGCGATCAGCCCCAGCATTTT. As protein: CASSYPGTRDQPQHF.

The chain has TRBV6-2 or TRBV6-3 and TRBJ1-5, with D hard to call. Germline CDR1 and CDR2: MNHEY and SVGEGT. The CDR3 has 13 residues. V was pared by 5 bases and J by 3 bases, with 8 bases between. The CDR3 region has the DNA TGTGCCAGCAGTATCGATCCCAATCAGCCCCAGCATTTT. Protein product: CASSIDPNQPQHF.

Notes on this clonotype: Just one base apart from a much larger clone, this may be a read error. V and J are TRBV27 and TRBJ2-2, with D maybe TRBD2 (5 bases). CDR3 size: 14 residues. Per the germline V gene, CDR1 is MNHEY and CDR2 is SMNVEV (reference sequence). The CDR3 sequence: CASSLGQTTGELLF. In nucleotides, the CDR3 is TGTGCCAGCAGTTTAGGGCAGACCACCGGGGAGCTGCTTTTT.

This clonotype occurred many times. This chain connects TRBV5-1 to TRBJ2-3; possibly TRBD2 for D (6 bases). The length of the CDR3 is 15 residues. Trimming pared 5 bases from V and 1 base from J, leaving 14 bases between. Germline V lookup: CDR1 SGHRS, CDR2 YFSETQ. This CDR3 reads CASREGPMGTDTQYF. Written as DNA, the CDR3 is TGCGCCAGCAGGGAGGGGCCCATGGGCACAGATACGCAGTATTTT.